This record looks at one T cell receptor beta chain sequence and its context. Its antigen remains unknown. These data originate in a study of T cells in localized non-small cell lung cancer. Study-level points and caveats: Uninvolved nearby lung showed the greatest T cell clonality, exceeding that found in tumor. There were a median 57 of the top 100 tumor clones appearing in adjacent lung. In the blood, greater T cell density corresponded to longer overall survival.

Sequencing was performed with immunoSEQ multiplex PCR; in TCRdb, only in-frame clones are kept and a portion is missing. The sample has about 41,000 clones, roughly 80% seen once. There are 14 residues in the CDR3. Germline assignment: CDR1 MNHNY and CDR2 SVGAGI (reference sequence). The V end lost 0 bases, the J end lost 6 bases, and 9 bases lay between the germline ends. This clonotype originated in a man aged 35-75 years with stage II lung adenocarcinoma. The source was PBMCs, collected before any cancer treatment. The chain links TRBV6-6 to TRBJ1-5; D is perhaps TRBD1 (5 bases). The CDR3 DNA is TGTGCCAGCAGTTACTCGCAGGGAATTCAGCCCCAGCATTTT. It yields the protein CASSYSQGIQPQHF.